The clone carrying this TCR beta chain was found once. The data originate from a study of blood T cell repertoires in COVID-19. Study-level information: The samples span acute and convalescent COVID-19 from the United States, Italy and Spain.

Germline CDR1 and CDR2: MDHEN and SYDVKM. The V gene lost 6 bases and the J gene lost 4 bases, with 15 bases spanning the gap. This CDR3 has 14 amino acids. In the source study's methods: Nucleated cell number was recorded as an estimate derived from reference gene primer amplification. The assay was immunoSEQ multiplex PCR, and TCRdb's table has in-frame clones only and misses some. V, J and clone size derive from that table, while D and trimming were established from the DNA sequence. Of tens of thousands of clones in the sample, roughly 89% were seen once. The sample was peripheral blood. The genes are TRBV28 and TRBJ1-2; no clear D gene. This clonotype originated in a man between 65 and 79 years old with active COVID-19. CDR3 nucleotide sequence: TGTGCCAGCAGCACCTCCCCGAGAAGCTATGGCTACACCTTC. It yields the protein CASSTSPRSYGYTF.